The clone carrying this T cell receptor (beta chain) was seen at least ten times. The antigen is unknown. TCRdb recomputed calls from the 5' RACE reads with MiXCR, one row per CDR3 protein. The table has around 230,000 distinct CDR3 sequences, roughly 8.2% seen once. Germline CDR1 reads LGHNA; CDR2 reads YSLEER. V dropped 0 bases and J dropped 0 bases, with 20 bases sitting between them. This CDR3 spans 20 amino acids. This specimen comes from a study of CD8 T cells in ankylosing spondylitis. Whole-study results and caveats: Reportedly, matched ankylosing spondylitis synovial fluid was significantly enriched for disease-linked clones.

The source of this sequence is a female donor with ankylosing spondylitis or in good health (not recorded which). Sample: blood, either unsorted or a sorted T cell fraction (not recorded which). The V gene is TRBV4-3, the J gene TRBJ1-4; D gene uncertain. CDR3 in amino acids: CASSQDLWAGYSATNEKLFF. The CDR3 DNA sequence: TGCGCCAGCAGCCAAGATCTCTGGGCAGGTTATTCTGCAACTAATGAAAAACTGTTTTTT.